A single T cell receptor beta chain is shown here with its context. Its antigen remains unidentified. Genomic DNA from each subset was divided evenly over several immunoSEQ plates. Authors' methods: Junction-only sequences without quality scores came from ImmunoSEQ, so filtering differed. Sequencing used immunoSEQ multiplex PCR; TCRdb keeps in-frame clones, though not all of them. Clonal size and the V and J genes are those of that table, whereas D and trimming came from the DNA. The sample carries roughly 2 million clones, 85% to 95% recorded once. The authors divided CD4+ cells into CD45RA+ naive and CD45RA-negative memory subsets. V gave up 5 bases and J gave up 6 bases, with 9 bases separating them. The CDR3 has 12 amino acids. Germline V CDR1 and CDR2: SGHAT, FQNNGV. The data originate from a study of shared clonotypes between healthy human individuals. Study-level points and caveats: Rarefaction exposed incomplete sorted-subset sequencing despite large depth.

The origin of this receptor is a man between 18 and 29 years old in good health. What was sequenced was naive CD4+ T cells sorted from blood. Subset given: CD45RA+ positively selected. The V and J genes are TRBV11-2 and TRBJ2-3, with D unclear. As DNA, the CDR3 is TGTGCCAGCAGCCCCCGCCCGGATACGCAGTATTTT. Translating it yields CASSPRPDTQYF.